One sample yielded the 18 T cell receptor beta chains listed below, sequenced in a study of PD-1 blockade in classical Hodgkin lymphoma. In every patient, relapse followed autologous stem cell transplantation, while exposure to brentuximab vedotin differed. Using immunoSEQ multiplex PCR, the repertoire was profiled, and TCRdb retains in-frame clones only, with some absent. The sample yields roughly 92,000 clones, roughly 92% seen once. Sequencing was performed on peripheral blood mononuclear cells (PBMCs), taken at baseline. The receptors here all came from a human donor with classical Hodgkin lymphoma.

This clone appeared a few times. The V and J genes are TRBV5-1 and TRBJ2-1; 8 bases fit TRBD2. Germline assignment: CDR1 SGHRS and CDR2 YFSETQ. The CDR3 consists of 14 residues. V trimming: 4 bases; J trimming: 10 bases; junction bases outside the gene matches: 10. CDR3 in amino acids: CASSPTSAREEQFF. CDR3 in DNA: TGCGCCAGCAGCCCGACTAGCGCCAGGGAGGAGCAGTTCTTC.

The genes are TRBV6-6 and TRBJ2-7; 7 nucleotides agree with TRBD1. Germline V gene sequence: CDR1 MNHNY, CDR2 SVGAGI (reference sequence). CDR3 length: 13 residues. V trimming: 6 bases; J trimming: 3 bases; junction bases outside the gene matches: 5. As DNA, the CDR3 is TGTGCCAGCAGCGGACAGGCGAACTACGAGCAGTACTTC. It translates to CASSGQANYEQYF.

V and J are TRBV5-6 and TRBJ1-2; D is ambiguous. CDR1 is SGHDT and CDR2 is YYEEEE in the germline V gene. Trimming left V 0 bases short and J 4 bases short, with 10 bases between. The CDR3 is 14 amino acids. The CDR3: CASSLEGFLYGYTF. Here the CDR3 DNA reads TGTGCCAGCAGCTTGGAAGGCTTCCTCTATGGCTACACCTTC. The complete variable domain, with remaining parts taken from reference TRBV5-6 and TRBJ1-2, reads DAGVTQSPTHLIKTRGQQVTLRCSPKSGHDTVSWYQQALGQGPQFIFQYYEEEERQRGNFPDRFSGHQFPNYSSELNVNALLLGDSALYLCASSLEGFLYGYTFGSGTRLTVV.

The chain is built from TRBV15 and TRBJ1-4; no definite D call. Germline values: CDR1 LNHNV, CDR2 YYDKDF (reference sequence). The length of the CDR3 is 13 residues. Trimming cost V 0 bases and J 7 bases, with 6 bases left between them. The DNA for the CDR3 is TGTGCCACCAGCAGAGATCTCGTTGAAAAACTGTTTTTT. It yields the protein CATSRDLVEKLFF. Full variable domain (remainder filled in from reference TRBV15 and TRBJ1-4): DAMVIQNPRYQVTQFGKPVTLSCSQTLNHNVMYWYQQKSSQAPKLLFHYYDKDFNNEADTPDNFQSRRPNTSFCFLDIRSPGLGDTAMYLCATSRDLVEKLFFGSGTQLSVL.

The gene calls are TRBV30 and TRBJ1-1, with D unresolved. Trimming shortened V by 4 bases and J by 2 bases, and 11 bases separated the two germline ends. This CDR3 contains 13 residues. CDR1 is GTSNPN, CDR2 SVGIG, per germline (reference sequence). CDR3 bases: TGTGCCTGGAAAGGGCAACCAAACACTGAAGCTTTCTTT. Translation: CAWKGQPNTEAFF.

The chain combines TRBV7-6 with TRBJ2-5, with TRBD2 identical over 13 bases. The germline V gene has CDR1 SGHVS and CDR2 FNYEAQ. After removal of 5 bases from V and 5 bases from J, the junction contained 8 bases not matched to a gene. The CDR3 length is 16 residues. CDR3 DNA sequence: TGTGCCAGCAGCGCAGGACTAGCGGGAGCTGGTGAGACCCAGTACTTC. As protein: CASSAGLAGAGETQYF.

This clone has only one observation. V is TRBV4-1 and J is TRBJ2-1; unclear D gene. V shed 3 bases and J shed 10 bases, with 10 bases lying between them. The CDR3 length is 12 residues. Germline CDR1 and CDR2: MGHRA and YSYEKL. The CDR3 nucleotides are TGCGCCAGCAGCCAGACGGTTCGAGAGCAGTTCTTC. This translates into CASSQTVREQFF.

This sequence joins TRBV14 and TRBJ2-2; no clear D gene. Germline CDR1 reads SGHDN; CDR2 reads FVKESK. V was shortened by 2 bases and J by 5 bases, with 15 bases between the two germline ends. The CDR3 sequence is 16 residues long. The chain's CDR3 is CASSQFGGLGTGELFF. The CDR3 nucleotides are TGTGCCAGCAGCCAATTTGGCGGCCTTGGAACCGGGGAGCTGTTTTTT.

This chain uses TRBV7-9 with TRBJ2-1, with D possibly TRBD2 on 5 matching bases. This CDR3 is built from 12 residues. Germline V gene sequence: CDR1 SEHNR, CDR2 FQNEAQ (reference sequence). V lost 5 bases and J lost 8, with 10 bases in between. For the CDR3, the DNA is TGTGCCAGCAGCACGGGAATTGATGAGCAGTTCTTC. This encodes CASSTGIDEQFF.

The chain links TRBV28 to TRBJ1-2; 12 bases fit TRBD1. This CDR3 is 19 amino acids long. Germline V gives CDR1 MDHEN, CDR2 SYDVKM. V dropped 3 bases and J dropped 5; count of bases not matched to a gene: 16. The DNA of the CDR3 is TGTGCCAGCAGTTTGTACGGCGGGGACAGGGGGCACGGTAGATATGGCTACACCTTC. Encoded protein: CASSLYGGDRGHGRYGYTF.

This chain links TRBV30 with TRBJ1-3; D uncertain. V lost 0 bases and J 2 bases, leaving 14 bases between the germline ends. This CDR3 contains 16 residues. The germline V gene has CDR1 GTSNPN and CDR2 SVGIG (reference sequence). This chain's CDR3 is CAWSVPGNLAGNTIYF. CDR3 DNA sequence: TGTGCCTGGAGTGTACCTGGGAATCTTGCTGGAAACACCATATATTTT.

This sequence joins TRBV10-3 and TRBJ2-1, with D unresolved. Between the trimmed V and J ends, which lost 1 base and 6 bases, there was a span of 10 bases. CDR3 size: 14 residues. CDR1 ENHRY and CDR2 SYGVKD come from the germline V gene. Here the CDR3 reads CAISEYRGANEQFF. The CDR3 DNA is TGTGCCATCAGTGAGTATCGCGGAGCCAATGAGCAGTTCTTC.

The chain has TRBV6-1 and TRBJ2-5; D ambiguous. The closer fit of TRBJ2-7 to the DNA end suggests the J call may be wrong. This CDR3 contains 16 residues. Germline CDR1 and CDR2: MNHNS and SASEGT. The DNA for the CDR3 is TGTGCCAGCAGTGAATACATTCAGGCAGTAAGCTACGAGCAGTACTTC. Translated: CASSEYIQAVSYEQYF.

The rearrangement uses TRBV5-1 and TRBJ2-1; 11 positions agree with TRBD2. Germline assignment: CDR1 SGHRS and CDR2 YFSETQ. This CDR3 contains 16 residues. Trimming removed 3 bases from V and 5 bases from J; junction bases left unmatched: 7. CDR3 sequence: CASSSYSGRGNNEQFF. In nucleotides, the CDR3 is TGCGCCAGCAGCTCTTATAGCGGGAGGGGTAACAATGAGCAGTTCTTC.

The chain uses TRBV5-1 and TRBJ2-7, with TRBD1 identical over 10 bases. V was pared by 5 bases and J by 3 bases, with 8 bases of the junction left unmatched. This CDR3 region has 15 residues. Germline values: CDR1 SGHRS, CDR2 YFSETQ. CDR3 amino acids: CASSLRDRGDYEQYF. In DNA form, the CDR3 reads TGCGCCAGCAGTCTGAGGGACAGGGGAGACTACGAGCAGTACTTC.

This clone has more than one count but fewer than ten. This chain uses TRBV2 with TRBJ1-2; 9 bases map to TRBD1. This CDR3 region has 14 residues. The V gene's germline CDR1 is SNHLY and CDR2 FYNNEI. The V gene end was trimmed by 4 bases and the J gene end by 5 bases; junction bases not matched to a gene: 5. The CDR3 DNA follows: TGTGCCAGCAGTGTTCGGACAGGGGCGTATGGCTACACCTTC. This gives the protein CASSVRTGAYGYTF.

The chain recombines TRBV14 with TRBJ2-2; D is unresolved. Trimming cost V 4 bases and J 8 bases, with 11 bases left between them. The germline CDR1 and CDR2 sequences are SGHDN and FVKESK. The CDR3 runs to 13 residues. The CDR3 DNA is TGTGCCAGCAGCCCCCGACTTCTGGGGGAGCTGTTTTTT. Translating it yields CASSPRLLGELFF.

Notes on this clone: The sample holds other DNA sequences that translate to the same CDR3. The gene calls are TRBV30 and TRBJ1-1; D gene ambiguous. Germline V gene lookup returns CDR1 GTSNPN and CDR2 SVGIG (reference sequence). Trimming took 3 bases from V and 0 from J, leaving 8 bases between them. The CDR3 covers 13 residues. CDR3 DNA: TGTGCCTGGAGCGTGGAAATGAACACTGAAGCTTTCTTT. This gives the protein CAWSVEMNTEAFF.